One TCR beta chain is described in this entry. This entry comes from a study of immune characterization of retroperitoneal liposarcoma. TCRdb recomputed calls from the PCR reads with MiXCR, one row per CDR3 protein. The table shows 3,000 to 4,000 distinct CDR3 sequences, with 25% to 30% occurring only once. With 4 bases removed from V and 3 bases from J, the gap between germline ends came to 16 bases. Germline assignment: CDR1 DFQATT and CDR2 SNEGSKA (reference sequence). CDR3 length: 14 amino acids. The origin of this receptor is a female donor with retroperitoneal liposarcoma. Material: tumor tissue. The chain employs TRBV20-1 and TRBJ2-7; TRBD2 might be the D (6 bases). In nucleotides, the CDR3 is TGCAGTGCTATTTCTAGCGATGCAGGCTACGAGCAGTACTTC. This codes for CSAISSDAGYEQYF.